Detailed here is one T cell receptor beta chain. The CDR3 is 13 residues long. Germline loops: CDR1 LGHDT, CDR2 YNNKEL (reference sequence). V gave up 2 bases and J gave up 6 bases, with 11 bases separating them. Original handling: By means of reference gene primer amplification, nucleated cell counts were estimated. Profiling relied on immunoSEQ multiplex PCR, and the TCRdb table lists in-frame clones only, not all of them. Clone size and V and J calls were adopted from that table, with D and trimming inferred from the DNA. The data show around 400,000 clones, about 90% seen once. The entry originates in a study of blood T cell repertoires in COVID-19. Study-wide context: Specimens from acute and convalescent COVID-19 originated in the United States, Italy and Spain.

Patients in Seattle were enrolled during active infection, then followed longitudinally. The sequencing input was peripheral blood. This clonotype originated in a woman in her sixties with COVID-19, enrolled during active disease. V gene TRBV3-1 (or the pseudogene TRBV3-2) combines with J gene TRBJ2-7; no firm D call. CDR3 protein: CASSQNGAPEQYF. The DNA of the CDR3 is TGTGCCAGCAGCCAAAACGGTGCACCCGAGCAGTACTTC.